The 9 T cell receptor beta chains below come from one sample, sequenced in a study of blood T cells in healthy people across ages. PCR was performed a second time for about 7 to 12 cycles using a sample-barcoded 5' primer and a J-beta primer mix. In TCRdb, the 5' RACE reads were re-called with MiXCR into one record per CDR3 protein. Counted here are roughly 1,500,000 distinct CDR3 sequences, 30% to 35% occurring once; the ten biggest clones make up about 11%. Sample: blood. These receptors were obtained from a woman aged 25 to 39 in good health.

The genes are TRBV4-1 and TRBJ1-1, with no clear D. The CDR3 sequence is 14 residues long. Trimming cost V 1 base and J 5 bases, with 11 bases left between them. The germline V gene encodes CDR1 MGHRA and CDR2 YSYEKL. CDR3 sequence reads: CASSQASRVTEAFF. CDR3 nucleotides: TGCGCCAGCAGCCAAGCGTCGAGGGTAACTGAAGCTTTCTTT.

The CDR3 DNA is TGTGCCAGCAGTAGTACGGTTCCGTACGAGCAGTACTTC. This codes for CASSSTVPYEQYF. The chain links TRBV2 to TRBJ2-7; D call uncertain. Looked up from germline, CDR1 is SNHLY and CDR2 is FYNNEI. Trimming left V 5 bases short and J 4 bases short, with 12 bases between. The CDR3 totals 13 residues.

The chain couples TRBV20-1 to TRBJ1-4; no clear D gene. This CDR3 has 16 amino acids. Per the germline V gene, CDR1 is DFQATT and CDR2 is SNEGSKA (reference sequence). The V end lost 6 bases, the J end lost 0 bases, and 17 bases lay between the germline ends. The CDR3 spells CSAPSQVAATNEKLFF. The CDR3 DNA reads as TGCAGTGCCCCGTCGCAGGTCGCGGCAACTAATGAAAAACTGTTTTTT.

J is TRBJ2-5 and V is TRBV29-1; no firm D call. The CDR3 length is 13 residues. The V end lost 4 bases, the J end lost 2 bases, and 11 bases lay between the germline ends. The germline V gene encodes CDR1 SQVTM and CDR2 ANQGSEA. The CDR3 region is CSVVWRLQETQYF. The CDR3, as DNA: TGCAGCGTTGTTTGGCGTCTACAAGAGACCCAGTACTTC.

At least ten counts were recorded for this clonotype. The J gene is TRBJ2-3, the V gene TRBV29-1; tentative D call: TRBD2 (6 bases). Germline V CDR1 and CDR2: SQVTM, ANQGSEA. The CDR3 runs to 14 residues. V lost 3 bases to trimming and J lost 4 bases, with 14 bases between them. This CDR3 reads CSVDLAFGADTQYF. DNA for the CDR3: TGCAGCGTTGACCTAGCGTTCGGGGCAGATACGCAGTATTTT.

The chain carries TRBV5-1 and TRBJ2-1; D call uncertain. This CDR3 is built from 16 residues. Looked up from germline, CDR1 is SGHRS and CDR2 is YFSETQ. V lost 3 bases, J lost 0 bases, and 13 bases lay in between. CDR3 amino acids: CASSSPITVSYNEQFF. The CDR3, as DNA: TGCGCCAGCAGCTCCCCGATCACGGTCTCCTACAATGAGCAGTTCTTC.

V is TRBV20-1 and J is TRBJ1-4; 7 nucleotides match TRBD1. There are 14 residues in the CDR3. Trimming cost V 3 bases and J 8 bases; bases outside gene matches: 9. Looked up from germline, CDR1 is DFQATT and CDR2 is SNEGSKA (reference sequence). CDR3 sequence (DNA): TGCAGTGCTAGGCCCCTGACAGGGTACGAAAAACTGTTTTTT. This codes for CSARPLTGYEKLFF.

This clonotype appeared a few times. V usage is TRBV6-5 and J usage is TRBJ1-2; 7 nucleotides align to TRBD1. The CDR3 sequence is 14 residues long. Unmatched junction bases numbered 10, after V lost 6 bases and J lost 6 bases. Germline V gene sequence: CDR1 MNHEY, CDR2 SVGAGI. The CDR3 protein is CASSRTQGKDGYTF. CDR3 in DNA: TGTGCCAGCAGCAGAACACAGGGGAAGGATGGCTACACCTTC.

This clonotype was seen a few times. CDR3 loop: CASSPRRTGRNYGYTF. Written as DNA, the CDR3 is TGTGCCAGCTCCCCCCGGAGGACGGGGAGGAACTATGGCTACACCTTC. The chain links TRBV2 to TRBJ1-2; the D is unclear. Germline lookup yields CDR1 SNHLY and CDR2 FYNNEI. V dropped 8 bases and J dropped 2 bases, with 21 bases sitting between them. The CDR3 totals 16 residues.